This section outlines one TCR beta chain sequence together with its context. Its antigen is unknown. The protocol was immunoSEQ multiplex PCR, while the TCRdb copy is restricted to in-frame clones and leaves out a portion. The data show 100,000 to 150,000 clones, 85% to 95% seen once. This sample is part of a study of T cell responses to AZD1222 COVID-19 vaccine. The wider study: Pooling was applied to second doses at about 4 or about 12 weeks.

Overall study results and limits: Targets within unmutated variant regions were reportedly found for nearly half of spike-specific TCRs. Donors skewed white British and female; clonal diversity was possibly underestimated.

Germline assignment: CDR1 MNHNS and CDR2 SASEGT. Trimming pared 2 bases from V and 4 bases from J, leaving 6 bases between. The length of the CDR3 is 14 residues. The chain combines TRBV6-1 with TRBJ2-6; D is undetermined. This sequence originates from an adult in good health. This material consisted of peripheral blood, taken on day 0 of AZD1222 vaccination. In DNA form, the CDR3 reads TGTGCCAGCAGTGAATTACTGGGGGCCAACGTCCTGACTTTC. It translates to CASSELLGANVLTF.